This entry is about one T cell receptor beta chain. What it binds is not known. This entry comes from a study of T cells in localized non-small cell lung cancer. Broader study findings: Higher blood T cell density tracked longer overall survival. Heterogeneity stays possible, as sequencing covered only one tumor region. Adjacent lung was found to contain a median approximately 62 of the top 100 tumor clones.

The V end was cut by 4 bases, the J end by 8 bases, with 12 bases between. Germline V gives CDR1 SGDLS, CDR2 YYNGEE. The CDR3 sequence is 12 residues long. Assay: immunoSEQ multiplex PCR; the TCRdb copy retains only in-frame clones and omits some. Of around 43,000 clones in the sample, 70% to 90% were seen once. The chain combines TRBV9 with TRBJ1-1; D is perhaps TRBD1 (5 bases). Sequencing was performed on peripheral blood, taken before any cancer treatment. The receptor's source is a man aged 18-55 years with stage I lung adenocarcinoma. The CDR3 is CASSTGVGEAFF. In DNA form, the CDR3 reads TGTGCCAGCAGCACGGGGGTAGGGGAAGCTTTCTTT.